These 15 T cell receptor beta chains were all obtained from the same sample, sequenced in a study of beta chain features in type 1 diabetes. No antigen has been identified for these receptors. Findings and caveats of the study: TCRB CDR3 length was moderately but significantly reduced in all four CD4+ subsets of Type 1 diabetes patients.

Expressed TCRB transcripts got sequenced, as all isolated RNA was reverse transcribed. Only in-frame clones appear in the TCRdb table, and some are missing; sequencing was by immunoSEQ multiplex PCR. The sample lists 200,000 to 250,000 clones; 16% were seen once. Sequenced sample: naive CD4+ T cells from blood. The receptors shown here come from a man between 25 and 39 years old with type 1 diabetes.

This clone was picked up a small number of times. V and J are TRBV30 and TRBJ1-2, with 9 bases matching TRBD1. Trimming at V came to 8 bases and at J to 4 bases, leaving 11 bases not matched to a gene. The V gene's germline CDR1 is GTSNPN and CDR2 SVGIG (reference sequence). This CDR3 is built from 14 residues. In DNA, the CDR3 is TGTGCCCTAACCAACTTGGACAGGGGCTATGGCTACACCTTC. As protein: CALTNLDRGYGYTF. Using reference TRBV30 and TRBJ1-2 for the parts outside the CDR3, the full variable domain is SQTIHQWPATLVQPVGSPLSLECTVEGTSNPNLYWYRQAAGRGLQLLFYSVGIGQISSEVPQNLSASRPQDRQFILSSKKLLLSDSGFYLCALTNLDRGYGYTFGSGTRLTVV.

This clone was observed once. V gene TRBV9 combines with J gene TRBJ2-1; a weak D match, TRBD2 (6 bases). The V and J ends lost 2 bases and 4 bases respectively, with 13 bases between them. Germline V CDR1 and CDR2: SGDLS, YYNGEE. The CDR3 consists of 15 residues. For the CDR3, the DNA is TGTGCCAGCAGCGTCGGGGGAAACCTTTACAATGAGCAGTTCTTC. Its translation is CASSVGGNLYNEQFF.

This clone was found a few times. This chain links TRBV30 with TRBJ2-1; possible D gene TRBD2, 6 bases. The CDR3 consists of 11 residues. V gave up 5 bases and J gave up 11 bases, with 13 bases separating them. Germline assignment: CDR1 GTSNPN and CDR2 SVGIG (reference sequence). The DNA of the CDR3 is TGTGCCTGGTGGAAAGCGGGTCAGCAGTTCTTC. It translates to CAWWKAGQQFF.

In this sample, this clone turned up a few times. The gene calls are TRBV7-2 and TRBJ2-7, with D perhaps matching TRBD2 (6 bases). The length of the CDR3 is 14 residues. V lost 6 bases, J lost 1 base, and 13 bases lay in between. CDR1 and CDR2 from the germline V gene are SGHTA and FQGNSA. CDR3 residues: CASRRVAGSYEQYF. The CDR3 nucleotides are TGTGCCAGCAGGCGGGTGGCGGGGTCCTACGAGCAGTACTTC.

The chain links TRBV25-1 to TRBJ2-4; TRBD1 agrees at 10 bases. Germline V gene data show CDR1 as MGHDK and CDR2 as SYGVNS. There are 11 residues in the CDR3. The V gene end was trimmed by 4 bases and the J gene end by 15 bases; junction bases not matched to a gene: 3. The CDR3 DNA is TGTGCCAGCAGTGCGACAGGGGGCGCGTACTTC. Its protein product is CASSATGGAYF.

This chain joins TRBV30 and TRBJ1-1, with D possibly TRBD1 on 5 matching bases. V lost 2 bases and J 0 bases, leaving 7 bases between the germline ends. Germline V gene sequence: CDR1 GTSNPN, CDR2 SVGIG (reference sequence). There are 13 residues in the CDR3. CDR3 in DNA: TGTGCCTGGAGTAAAGGGGTGAACACTGAAGCTTTCTTT. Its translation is CAWSKGVNTEAFF.

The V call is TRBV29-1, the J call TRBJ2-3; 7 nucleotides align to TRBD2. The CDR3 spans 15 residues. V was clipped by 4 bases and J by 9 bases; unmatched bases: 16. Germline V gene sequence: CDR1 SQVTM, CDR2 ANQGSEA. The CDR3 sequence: CSVVSGGRNIRTQYF. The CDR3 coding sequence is TGCAGCGTTGTGAGTGGCGGGAGAAACATCCGCACGCAGTATTTT.

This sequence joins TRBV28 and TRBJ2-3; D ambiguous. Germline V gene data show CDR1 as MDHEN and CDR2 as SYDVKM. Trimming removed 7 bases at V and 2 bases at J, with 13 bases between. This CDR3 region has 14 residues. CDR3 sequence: CASKMAGVTDTQYF. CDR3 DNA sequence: TGTGCCAGCAAGATGGCCGGTGTCACAGATACGCAGTATTTT.

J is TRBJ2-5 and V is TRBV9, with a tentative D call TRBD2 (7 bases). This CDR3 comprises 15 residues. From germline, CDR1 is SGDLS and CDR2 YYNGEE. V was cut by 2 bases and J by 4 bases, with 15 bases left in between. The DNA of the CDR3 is TGTGCCAGCAGCGTCACAGGGAGGGAAAGAGAGACCCAGTACTTC. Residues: CASSVTGRERETQYF.

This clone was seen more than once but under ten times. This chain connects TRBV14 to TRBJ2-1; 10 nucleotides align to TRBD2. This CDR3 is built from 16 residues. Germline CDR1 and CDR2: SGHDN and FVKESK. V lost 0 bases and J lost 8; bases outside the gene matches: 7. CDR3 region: CASSQDGLAVRHEQFF. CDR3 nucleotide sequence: TGTGCCAGCAGCCAAGATGGACTAGCGGTGCGTCATGAGCAGTTCTTC.

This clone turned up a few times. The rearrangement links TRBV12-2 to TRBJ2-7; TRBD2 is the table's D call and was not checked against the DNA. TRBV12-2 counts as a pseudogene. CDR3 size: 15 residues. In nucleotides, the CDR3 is TGTGCAAGTCGCTTCCGACTAGCGGAACGTTACGAGCAGTACTTC. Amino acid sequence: CASRFRLAERYEQYF.

This chain's CDR3 is CSVTTGVYEQYF. The DNA of the CDR3 is TGCAGCGTAACCACAGGGGTTTACGAGCAGTACTTC. The chain links TRBV29-1 to TRBJ2-7; 7 bases fit TRBD1. The V gene's germline CDR1 is SQVTM and CDR2 ANQGSEA. This CDR3 contains 12 residues. Trimming cost V 6 bases and J 4 bases; bases outside gene matches: 6.

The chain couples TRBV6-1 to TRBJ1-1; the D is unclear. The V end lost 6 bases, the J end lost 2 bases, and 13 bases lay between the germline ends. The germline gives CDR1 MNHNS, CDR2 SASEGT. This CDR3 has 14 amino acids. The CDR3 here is CASSYIDENTEAFF. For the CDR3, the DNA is TGTGCCAGCAGCTACATAGATGAAAACACTGAAGCTTTCTTT.

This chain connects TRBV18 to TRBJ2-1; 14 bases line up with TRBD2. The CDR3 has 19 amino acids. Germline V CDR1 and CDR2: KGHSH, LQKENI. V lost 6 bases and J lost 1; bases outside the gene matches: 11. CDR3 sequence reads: CASSQNTGTSGRSYNEQFF. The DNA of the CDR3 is TGTGCCAGCTCCCAGAATACCGGGACTAGCGGGAGATCCTACAATGAGCAGTTCTTC.

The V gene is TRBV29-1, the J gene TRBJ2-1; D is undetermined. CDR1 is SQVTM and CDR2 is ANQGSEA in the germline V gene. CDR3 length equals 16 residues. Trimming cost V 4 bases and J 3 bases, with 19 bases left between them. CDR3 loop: CSVGASTDLNYNEQFF. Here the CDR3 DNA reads TGCAGCGTTGGTGCCTCAACCGACCTAAACTACAATGAGCAGTTCTTC.